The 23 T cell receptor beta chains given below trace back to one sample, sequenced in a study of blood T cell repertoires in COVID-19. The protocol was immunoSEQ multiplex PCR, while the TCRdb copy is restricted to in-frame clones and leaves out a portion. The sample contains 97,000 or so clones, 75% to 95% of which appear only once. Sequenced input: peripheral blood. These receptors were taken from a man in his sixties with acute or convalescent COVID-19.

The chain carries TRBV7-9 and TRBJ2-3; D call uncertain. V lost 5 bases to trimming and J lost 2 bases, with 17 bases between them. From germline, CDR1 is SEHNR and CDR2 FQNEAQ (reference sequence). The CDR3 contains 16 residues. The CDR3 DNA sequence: TGTGCCAGCAGCCGCCTTCGGGTGGCGACCACAGATACGCAGTATTTT. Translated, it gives CASSRLRVATTDTQYF. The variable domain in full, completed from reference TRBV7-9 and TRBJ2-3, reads DTGVSQNPRHKITKRGQNVTFRCDPISEHNRLYWYRQTLGQGPEFLTYFQNEAQLEKSRLLSDRFSAERPKGSFSTLEIQRTEQGDSAMYLCASSRLRVATTDTQYFGPGTRLTVL.

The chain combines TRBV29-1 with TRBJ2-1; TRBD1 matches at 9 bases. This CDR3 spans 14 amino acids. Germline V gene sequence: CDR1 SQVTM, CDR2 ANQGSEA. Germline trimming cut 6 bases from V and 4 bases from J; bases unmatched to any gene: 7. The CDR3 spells CSVDGTGLYNEQFF. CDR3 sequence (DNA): TGCAGCGTGGACGGGACAGGGCTTTACAATGAGCAGTTCTTC.

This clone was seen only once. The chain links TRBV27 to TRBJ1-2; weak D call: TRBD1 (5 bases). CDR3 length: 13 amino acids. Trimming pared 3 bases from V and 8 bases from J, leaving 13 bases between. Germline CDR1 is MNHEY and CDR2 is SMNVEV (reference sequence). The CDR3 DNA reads TGTGCCAGCAGTTTGGGGGGAGCAGGGGGCTACACCTTC. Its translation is CASSLGGAGGYTF.

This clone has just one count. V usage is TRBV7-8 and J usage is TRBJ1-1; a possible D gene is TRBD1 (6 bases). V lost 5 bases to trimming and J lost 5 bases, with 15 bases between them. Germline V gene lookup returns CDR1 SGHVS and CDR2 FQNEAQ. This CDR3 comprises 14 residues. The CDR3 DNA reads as TGTGCCAGCAGCGTTACAGGGAAGTGGACTGAAGCTTTCTTT. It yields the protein CASSVTGKWTEAFF. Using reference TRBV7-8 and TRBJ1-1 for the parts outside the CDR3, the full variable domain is GAGVSQSPRYKVAKRGQDVALRCDPISGHVSLFWYQQALGQGPEFLTYFQNEAQLDKSGLPSDRFFAERPEGSVSTLKIQRTQQEDSAVYLCASSVTGKWTEAFFGQGTRLTVV.

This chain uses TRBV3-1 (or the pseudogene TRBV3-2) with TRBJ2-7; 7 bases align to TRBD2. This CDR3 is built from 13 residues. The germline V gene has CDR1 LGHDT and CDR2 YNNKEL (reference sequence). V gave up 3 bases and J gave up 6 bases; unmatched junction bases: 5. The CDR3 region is CASSQRGGTEQYV. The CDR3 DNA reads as TGTGCCAGCAGCCAGAGGGGAGGGACCGAGCAGTACGTC.

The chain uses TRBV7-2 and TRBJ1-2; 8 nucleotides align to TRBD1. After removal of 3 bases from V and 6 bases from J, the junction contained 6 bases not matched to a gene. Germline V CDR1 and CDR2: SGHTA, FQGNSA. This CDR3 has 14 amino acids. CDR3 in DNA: TGTGCCAGCAGCTTTGTGGACAGGGCCCATGGCTACACCTTC. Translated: CASSFVDRAHGYTF.

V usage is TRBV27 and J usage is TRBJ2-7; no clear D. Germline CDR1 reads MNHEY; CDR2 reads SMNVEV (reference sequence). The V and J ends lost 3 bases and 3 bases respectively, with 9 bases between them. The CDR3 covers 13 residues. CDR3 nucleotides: TGTGCCAGCAGTTTCTCTCCAGGCTACGAGCAGTACTTC. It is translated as CASSFSPGYEQYF.

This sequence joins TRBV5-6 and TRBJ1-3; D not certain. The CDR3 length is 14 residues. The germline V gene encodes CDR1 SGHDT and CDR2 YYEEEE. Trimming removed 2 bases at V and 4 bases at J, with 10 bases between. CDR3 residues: CASSFLAGGNTIYF. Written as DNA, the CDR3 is TGTGCCAGCAGCTTCCTAGCAGGAGGAAACACCATATATTTT.

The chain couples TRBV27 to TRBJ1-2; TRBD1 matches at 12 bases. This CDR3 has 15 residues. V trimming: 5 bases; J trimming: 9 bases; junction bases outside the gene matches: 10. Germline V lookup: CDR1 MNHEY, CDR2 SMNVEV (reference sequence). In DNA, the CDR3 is TGTGCCAGCAGTCCGGGACAGGGGGCGTCCATCCGCTACACCTTC. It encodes CASSPGQGASIRYTF.

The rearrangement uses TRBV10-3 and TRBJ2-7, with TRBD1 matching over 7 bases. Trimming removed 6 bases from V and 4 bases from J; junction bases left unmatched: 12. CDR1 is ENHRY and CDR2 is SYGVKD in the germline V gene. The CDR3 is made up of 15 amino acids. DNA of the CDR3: TGTGCCATCAGAGACTCGACAGGGAACGGGTACGAGCAGTACGTC. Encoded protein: CAIRDSTGNGYEQYV.

The CDR3 protein is CASSYDSLANYGYTF. Here the CDR3 DNA reads TGTGCCAGCAGCTATGACAGCCTGGCTAACTATGGCTACACCTTC. The chain uses TRBV7-9 and TRBJ1-2, with D possibly TRBD1 on 5 matching bases. Germline CDR1 and CDR2: SEHNR and FQNEAQ (reference sequence). The CDR3 runs to 15 residues. Trimming removed 4 bases at V and 0 bases at J, with 12 bases between. Full variable domain (remainder filled in from reference TRBV7-9 and TRBJ1-2): DTGVSQNPRHKITKRGQNVTFRCDPISEHNRLYWYRQTLGQGPEFLTYFQNEAQLEKSRLLSDRFSAERPKGSFSTLEIQRTEQGDSAMYLCASSYDSLANYGYTFGSGTRLTVV.

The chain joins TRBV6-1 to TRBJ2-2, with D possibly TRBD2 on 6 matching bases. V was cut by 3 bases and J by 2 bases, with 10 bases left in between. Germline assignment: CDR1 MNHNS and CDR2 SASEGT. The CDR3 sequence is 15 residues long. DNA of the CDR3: TGTGCCAGCAGTGACGGGGGTTCCAACACCGGGGAGCTGTTTTTT. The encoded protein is CASSDGGSNTGELFF.

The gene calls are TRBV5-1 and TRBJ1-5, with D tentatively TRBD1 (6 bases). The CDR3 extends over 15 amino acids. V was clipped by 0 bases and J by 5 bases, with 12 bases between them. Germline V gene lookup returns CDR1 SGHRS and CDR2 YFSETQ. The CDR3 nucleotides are TGCGCCAGCAGCTTGGCGCCAGGGGAGTATCAGCCCCAGCATTTT. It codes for CASSLAPGEYQPQHF.

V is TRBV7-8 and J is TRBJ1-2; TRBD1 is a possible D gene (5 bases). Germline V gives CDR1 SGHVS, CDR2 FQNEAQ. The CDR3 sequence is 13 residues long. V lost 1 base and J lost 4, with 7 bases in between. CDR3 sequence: CASSLGGGYGYTF. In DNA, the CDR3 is TGTGCCAGCAGCTTAGGGGGGGGCTATGGCTACACCTTC.

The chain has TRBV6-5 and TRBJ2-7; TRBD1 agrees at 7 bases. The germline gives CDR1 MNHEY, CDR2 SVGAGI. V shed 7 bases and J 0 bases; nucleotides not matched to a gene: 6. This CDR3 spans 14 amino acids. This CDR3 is CASITGQTSYEQYF. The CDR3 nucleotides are TGTGCCAGCATTACGGGACAGACCTCCTACGAGCAGTACTTC.

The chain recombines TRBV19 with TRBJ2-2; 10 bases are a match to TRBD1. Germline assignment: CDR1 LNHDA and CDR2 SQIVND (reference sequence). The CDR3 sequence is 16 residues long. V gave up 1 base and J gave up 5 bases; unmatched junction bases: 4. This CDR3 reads CASSIVGTGATGELFF. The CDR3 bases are TGTGCCAGTAGTATAGTTGGGACAGGGGCTACCGGGGAGCTGTTTTTT.

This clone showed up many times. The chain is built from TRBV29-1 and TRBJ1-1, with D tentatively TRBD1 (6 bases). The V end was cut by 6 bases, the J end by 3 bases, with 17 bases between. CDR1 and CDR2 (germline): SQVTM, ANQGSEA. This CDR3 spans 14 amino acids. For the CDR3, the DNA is TGCAGCGTGAGGGGGGGGAGCATATACACTGAAGCTTTCTTT. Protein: CSVRGGSIYTEAFF.

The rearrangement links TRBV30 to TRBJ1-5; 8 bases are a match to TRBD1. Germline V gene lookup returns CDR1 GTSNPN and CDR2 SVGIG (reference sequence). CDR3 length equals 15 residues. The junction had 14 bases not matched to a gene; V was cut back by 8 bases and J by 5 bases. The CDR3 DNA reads TGTGCCGGGCAATCGGGGACAGGCCTTGATCAGCCCCAGCATTTT. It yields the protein CAGQSGTGLDQPQHF. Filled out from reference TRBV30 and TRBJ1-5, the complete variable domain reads SQTIHQWPATLVQPVGSPLSLECTVEGTSNPNLYWYRQAAGRGLQLLFYSVGIGQISSEVPQNLSASRPQDRQFILSSKKLLLSDSGFYLCAGQSGTGLDQPQHFGDGTRLSIL.

CDR3 bases: TGTGCCAGCTCACGTGGCGTGGACATCTCCTACGAGCAGTACGTC. It specifies CASSRGVDISYEQYV. This chain links TRBV18 with TRBJ2-7; TRBD1 is a possible D gene (5 bases). This CDR3 has 15 amino acids. V lost 4 bases to trimming and J lost 0 bases, with 13 bases between them. Germline V gene sequence: CDR1 KGHSH, CDR2 LQKENI.

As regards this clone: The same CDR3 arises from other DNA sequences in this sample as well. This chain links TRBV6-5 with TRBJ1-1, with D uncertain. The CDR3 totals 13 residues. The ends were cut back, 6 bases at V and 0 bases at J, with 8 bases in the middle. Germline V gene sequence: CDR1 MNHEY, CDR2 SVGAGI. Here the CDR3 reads CASSATLNTEAFF. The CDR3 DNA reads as TGTGCCAGCAGCGCGACACTGAACACTGAAGCTTTCTTT.

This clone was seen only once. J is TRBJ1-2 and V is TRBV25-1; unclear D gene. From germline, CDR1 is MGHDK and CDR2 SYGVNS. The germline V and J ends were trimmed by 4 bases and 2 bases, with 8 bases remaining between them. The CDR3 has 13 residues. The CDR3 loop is CASSGSGNYGYTF. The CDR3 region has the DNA TGTGCCAGCAGTGGGTCAGGAAACTATGGCTACACCTTC.

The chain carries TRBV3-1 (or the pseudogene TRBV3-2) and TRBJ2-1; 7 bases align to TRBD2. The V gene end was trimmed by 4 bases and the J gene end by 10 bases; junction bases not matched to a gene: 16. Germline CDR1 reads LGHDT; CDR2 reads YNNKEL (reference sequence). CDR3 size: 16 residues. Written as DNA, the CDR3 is TGTGCCAGCAGCCTGGGCAGAGGGGCTAGCGGCCAGGAGCAGTTCTTC. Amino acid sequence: CASSLGRGASGQEQFF.

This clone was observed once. The CDR3: CASSFRGGGNQPQHF. CDR3 DNA: TGTGCCAGCAGCTTTAGGGGAGGGGGGAATCAGCCCCAGCATTTT. This rearrangement joins TRBV7-2 to TRBJ1-5; possibly TRBD1 for D (6 bases). V dropped 3 bases and J dropped 4 bases, with 13 bases sitting between them. This CDR3 is built from 15 residues. Germline CDR1 is SGHTA and CDR2 is FQGNSA. Together with reference TRBV7-2 and TRBJ1-5, the CDR3 gives the full variable domain: GAGVSQSPSNKVTEKGKDVELRCDPISGHTALYWYRQSLGQGLEFLIYFQGNSAPDKSGLPSDRFSAERTGGSVSTLTIQRTQQEDSAVYLCASSFRGGGNQPQHFGDGTRLSIL.